The next 18 T cell receptor beta chains were all read from a single sample in a study of molecular identifiers for immune sequencing clone quantification listed by TCRdb under 2018. The library came from PCR. These reads were obtained on an Illumina HiSeq 4000. TCRdb trimmed the raw reads at Q25, called clones with MiXCR and kept productive beta chains. Entries are consolidated by CDR3 protein sequence, retaining the most common genes and DNA. For this sample there are 300,000 to 350,000 distinct CDR3 sequences; roughly a fifth appear just once. The top ten clones comprise about 0.79% of the sample. The sequenced sample consisted of naive CD8+ T cells from blood, with Jurkat cell RNA spiked in. The cell subset or site label here, explained by the study, means: FACS-sorted CD8+CD4-CCR7+CD45RA+ naive T cells. The receptors originated from a human donor in good health. Some libraries in this study had Jurkat cell RNA spiked in.

This clonotype was counted between two and nine times. The gene calls are TRBV27 and TRBJ2-3; D is possibly TRBD2 (6 bases). The CDR3 covers 15 residues. In germline, CDR1 is MNHEY, CDR2 SMNVEV (reference sequence). V lost 3 bases and J 0 bases, leaving 10 bases between the germline ends. CDR3 in amino acids: CASSFSLASTDTQYF. The CDR3 nucleotides are TGTGCCAGCAGTTTTTCTCTAGCGAGCACAGATACGCAGTATTTT.

This clonotype was seen many times. The chain uses TRBV7-9 and TRBJ2-5; no clear D. This CDR3 spans 13 amino acids. Looked up from germline, CDR1 is SEHNR and CDR2 is FQNEAQ (reference sequence). V was cut by 2 bases and J by 3 bases, with 7 bases left in between. CDR3 loop: CASSLRVEETQYF. The CDR3 nucleotides are TGTGCCAGCAGCTTACGAGTTGAAGAGACCCAGTACTTC.

This clonotype has ten or more counts. The chain employs TRBV20-1 and TRBJ2-7, with D maybe TRBD2 (6 bases). In germline, CDR1 is DFQATT, CDR2 SNEGSKA (reference sequence). CDR3 length: 14 residues. Deletions cut 1 base from V and 4 bases from J, with 14 bases between. The CDR3 DNA reads TGCAGTGCTAGAGGCCCTGGGACTTCTTACGAGCAGTACTTC. Residues: CSARGPGTSYEQYF.

This clonotype was counted ten times or more. This rearrangement joins TRBV14 to TRBJ1-2; D not certain. The CDR3 length is 14 residues. Germline loops: CDR1 SGHDN, CDR2 FVKESK. The V end was cut by 1 base, the J end by 4 bases, with 10 bases between. The CDR3 sequence is CASSQGTRVYGYTF. CDR3 nucleotide sequence: TGTGCCAGCAGCCAAGGGACTCGAGTCTATGGCTACACCTTC.

As to this clonotype: A much more abundant neighbour one base away suggests this may be a read error. This chain uses TRBV9 with TRBJ1-3; D uncertain. Deletions cut 8 bases from V and 0 bases from J, with 12 bases between. The CDR3 runs 14 residues. The germline CDR1 and CDR2 sequences are SGDLS and YYNGEE. Here the CDR3 reads CASEGWSSGNTIYF. CDR3 bases: TGTGCCAGTGAGGGTTGGAGCTCTGGAAACACCATATATTTT. Based on the CDR3 plus reference TRBV9 and TRBJ1-3, the full variable domain is DSGVTQTPKHLITATGQRVTLRCSPRSGDLSVYWYQQSLDQGLQFLIQYYNGEERAKGNILERFSAQQFPDLHSELNLSSLELGDSALYFCASEGWSSGNTIYFGEGSWLTVV.

The chain joins TRBV7-6 to TRBJ2-7, with a weak D call TRBD2 (6 bases). Trimming pared 3 bases from V and 5 bases from J, leaving 20 bases between. Looked up from germline, CDR1 is SGHVS and CDR2 is FNYEAQ. This CDR3 comprises 16 residues. This CDR3 reads CASSFPIGLGGNEQYF. The CDR3 DNA is TGTGCCAGCAGCTTCCCCATAGGATTGGGGGGTAACGAGCAGTACTTC.

This clonotype occurred many times. The chain combines TRBV29-1 with TRBJ2-3; 15 positions match TRBD2. Germline-derived CDR1 and CDR2 are SQVTM and ANQGSEA. The length of the CDR3 is 17 residues. V trimming: 0 bases; J trimming: 2 bases; junction bases outside the gene matches: 3. The CDR3, as DNA: TGCAGCGTTGAAGAGGGGACTAGCGGGAGGTACACAGATACGCAGTATTTT. This encodes CSVEEGTSGRYTDTQYF.

This clonotype appeared many times. The rearrangement links TRBV4-3 to TRBJ1-2; D unclear. Germline lookup yields CDR1 LGHNA and CDR2 YSLEER. The CDR3 has 14 amino acids. Deletions cut 1 base from V and 3 bases from J, with 9 bases between. The CDR3 DNA reads as TGCGCCAGCAGCCAAGCCCAGGATTACTATGGCTACACCTTC. This encodes CASSQAQDYYGYTF.

This clonotype was counted ten times or more. The rearrangement joins TRBV28 to TRBJ1-5; TRBD1 matches 8 bases. Germline-derived CDR1 and CDR2 are MDHEN and SYDVKM. This CDR3 comprises 17 residues. Germline trimming cut 6 bases from V and 3 bases from J; bases unmatched to any gene: 13. This CDR3 is CASSPLRPGGPNQPQHF. CDR3 bases: TGTGCCAGCAGCCCCCTCCGCCCAGGGGGCCCCAATCAGCCCCAGCATTTT.

At least ten counts were recorded for this clonotype. The chain employs TRBV12-3 or TRBV12-4 and TRBJ1-4; TRBD1 matches 9 bases. The CDR3 extends over 13 amino acids. The V segment lost 3 bases and the J segment 8 bases; nucleotides outside the gene matches: 1. This CDR3 is CASSLTGGEKLFF. The CDR3 bases are TGTGCCAGCAGTTTGACAGGGGGGGAAAAACTGTTTTTT.

As to this clonotype: Here the CDR3 omits its conserved ending phenylalanine or tryptophan, so a read error is the likely source. The chain links TRBV20-1 to TRBJ2-7; D ambiguous. Germline CDR1 DFQATT, CDR2 SNEGSKA (reference sequence). The ends were cut back, 3 bases at V and 0 bases at J, with 9 bases in the middle. The CDR3 loop spans 13 amino acids. The CDR3 sequence: CSASQTCSYEQYL. The CDR3 region has the DNA TGCAGTGCTAGCCAGACTTGCTCCTACGAGCAGTACCTC.

Concerning this clonotype itself: This may stem from a read error, because a much larger clone lies one nucleotide away. The CDR3 sequence: CASSVGRAGLPQHF. CDR3 nucleotides: TGTGCCAGCAGCGTAGGCAGGGCTGGGCTGCCCCAGCATTTT. The chain has TRBV9 and TRBJ1-5; the D gene is possibly TRBD1 (5 bases). V was shortened by 0 bases and J by 9 bases, with 13 bases between the two germline ends. This CDR3 comprises 14 residues. Germline V gives CDR1 SGDLS, CDR2 YYNGEE.

J is TRBJ2-7 and V is TRBV4-2, with 12 nucleotides matching TRBD2. This CDR3 comprises 17 residues. The germline CDR1 and CDR2 sequences are LGHNA and YNFKEQ. The J segment lost 3 bases and the V segment lost 1 base, leaving 7 bases of the junction unmatched. The CDR3 nucleotides are TGTGCCAGCAGCCAAGGTGGGGCGACTAGCGGGAGCTACGAGCAGTACTTC. Protein product: CASSQGGATSGSYEQYF.

The chain has TRBV27 and TRBJ1-5, with D possibly being TRBD1 (6 bases). This CDR3 comprises 13 residues. The germline gives CDR1 MNHEY, CDR2 SMNVEV (reference sequence). With 3 bases removed from V and 7 bases from J, the gap between germline ends came to 10 bases. This CDR3 is CASSFAGAQPQHF. DNA for the CDR3: TGTGCCAGCAGTTTCGCGGGGGCGCAGCCCCAGCATTTT.

At least ten counts were recorded for this clonotype. The chain combines TRBV5-7 with TRBJ2-5; the match to TRBD2 covers 10 bases. TRBV5-7 is an open reading frame, and its role is uncertain. The CDR3 runs to 15 residues. V was clipped by 0 bases and J by 4 bases; unmatched bases: 3. The chain's CDR3 is CASSLVAGGGETQYF. In nucleotides, the CDR3 is TGTGCCAGCAGCTTGGTAGCGGGAGGAGGAGAGACCCAGTACTTC.

The chain recombines TRBV9 with TRBJ2-7; D not resolved. CDR3 length: 13 amino acids. V shed 0 bases and J shed 3 bases, with 7 bases lying between them. CDR1 is SGDLS and CDR2 is YYNGEE in the germline V gene. CDR3 sequence: CASSVGSHYEQYF. Written as DNA, the CDR3 is TGTGCCAGCAGCGTAGGGTCCCACTACGAGCAGTACTTC.

This clonotype was detected ten times or more. The rearrangement uses TRBV9 and TRBJ1-1; D is perhaps TRBD1 (5 bases). Germline V gene lookup returns CDR1 SGDLS and CDR2 YYNGEE. The CDR3 contains 18 residues. The germline V and J ends were trimmed by 0 bases and 0 bases, with 18 bases remaining between them. CDR3 nucleotides: TGTGCCAGCAGCGTAGCCCCCCTGGGCCAGGGATTGAACACTGAAGCTTTCTTT. Its translation: CASSVAPLGQGLNTEAFF.

This clonotype was seen repeatedly, ten times or more. The chain recombines TRBV28 with TRBJ2-5, with TRBD1 as a possible D gene (6 bases). V lost 6 bases and J 1 base, leaving 12 bases between the germline ends. This CDR3 contains 14 residues. From germline, CDR1 is MDHEN and CDR2 SYDVKM. This CDR3 reads CASRDPGVQETQYF. The CDR3 DNA sequence: TGTGCCAGCAGAGACCCAGGGGTCCAAGAGACCCAGTACTTC.